Following are 22 T cell receptor beta chains from one sample sequenced in a study of cytomegalovirus exposure and HLA in healthy donors (dated by TCRdb to between 2016 and 2019). Libraries were made using the immunoSEQ multiplex PCR assay. For the multiplex PCR, a mixture combining 60 forward primers for TCR Vbeta segments and 13 reverse primers for TCR Jbeta segments was used. TCRdb retrieved this table from immuneACCESS and kept in-frame rearrangements only. Not all clones are present; in checked studies, unresolved V genes account for under half, and no reason is known for the remainder. In all, the sample holds 85,000 to 100,000 clones, and 78% of those were seen once. Together, the top ten hold approximately 4% of the sample. Sequenced material: PBMCs. The receptors stem from a woman aged 40 to 49 in good health and CMV-seropositive.

CDR3: CSSTRGLTEAFF. CDR3 DNA sequence: TGCAGCTCCACCAGGGGGTTGACTGAAGCTTTCTTT. The chain joins TRBV29-1 to TRBJ1-1; TRBD1 matches at 7 bases. CDR1 and CDR2 (germline): SQVTM, ANQGSEA. With 8 bases clipped from V and 5 bases from J, the junction kept 8 bases outside the gene matches. The CDR3 has 12 residues.

This rearrangement joins TRBV29-1 to TRBJ2-3, with a possible D match to TRBD1 (5 bases). V was cut by 1 base and J by 11 bases, with 19 bases left in between. Germline V lookup: CDR1 SQVTM, CDR2 ANQGSEA. The CDR3 extends over 14 amino acids. The CDR3 here is CSVEAEAGFWKQYF. For the CDR3, the DNA is TGCAGCGTTGAAGCCGAGGCAGGGTTCTGGAAGCAGTATTTT.

The chain has TRBV28 and TRBJ2-1; TRBD2 matches 7 bases. CDR1 and CDR2 (germline): MDHEN, SYDVKM. The CDR3 runs 16 residues. After removal of 6 bases from V and 3 bases from J, the junction contained 11 bases not matched to a gene. CDR3 sequence reads: CASSFQSGDYYNEQFF. CDR3 DNA: TGTGCCAGCAGCTTCCAGTCCGGGGACTACTACAATGAGCAGTTCTTC.

V and J are TRBV29-1 and TRBJ2-5; 7 nucleotides line up with TRBD2. The CDR3 is 13 amino acids. The germline CDR1 and CDR2 sequences are SQVTM and ANQGSEA. V trimming: 6 bases; J trimming: 4 bases; junction bases outside the gene matches: 8. CDR3 bases: TGCAGCGTAGCGGGACTACCCCCAGAGACCCAGTACTTC. This encodes CSVAGLPPETQYF.

The CDR3 coding sequence is TGCGCCAGCAGTGACACCTTGACTAGCGGAAGTAGTGGCAATGAGCAGTTCTTC. Translated, it gives CASSDTLTSGSSGNEQFF. The chain links TRBV10-1 to TRBJ2-1; 9 nucleotides agree with TRBD2. Germline loops: CDR1 WNHNN, CDR2 SYGVQD (reference sequence). CDR3 length: 18 residues. V shed 3 bases and J 6 bases; nucleotides not matched to a gene: 15.

This sequence joins TRBV19 and TRBJ2-7; 10 positions match TRBD2. Germline loops: CDR1 LNHDA, CDR2 SQIVND (reference sequence). The CDR3 consists of 14 residues. Trimming took 7 bases from V and 6 from J; bases not matched to a gene: 9. The CDR3, as DNA: TGTGCCAGTAACCCAGCGGGAGGGCCCCTCGAGCAGTACTTC. Translating it yields CASNPAGGPLEQYF.

This clone was recorded a few times. V and J are TRBV5-6 and TRBJ2-3; 9 bases map to TRBD1. The V gene's germline CDR1 is SGHDT and CDR2 YYEEEE. V lost 5 bases and J lost 6; bases outside the gene matches: 7. The CDR3 loop spans 14 amino acids. The CDR3 bases are TGTGCCAGCAGAACGACAGGGGGGGGCGATACGCAGTATTTT. Protein: CASRTTGGGDTQYF.

The V call is TRBV7-8, the J call TRBJ1-5, with 9 positions matching TRBD1. Trimming removed 0 bases from V and 6 bases from J; junction bases left unmatched: 9. Germline CDR1 SGHVS, CDR2 FQNEAQ. The CDR3 extends over 17 amino acids. CDR3 sequence (DNA): TGTGCCAGCAGCTTAGCTTATGGGGGACAGGGAATTCAGCCCCAGCATTTT. Translating it yields CASSLAYGGQGIQPQHF. The whole variable domain, filled in from reference TRBV7-8 and TRBJ1-5, reads GAGVSQSPRYKVAKRGQDVALRCDPISGHVSLFWYQQALGQGPEFLTYFQNEAQLDKSGLPSDRFFAERPEGSVSTLKIQRTQQEDSAVYLCASSLAYGGQGIQPQHFGDGTRLSIL.

The V gene is TRBV27, the J gene TRBJ1-1; D remains ambiguous. Germline CDR1 MNHEY, CDR2 SMNVEV (reference sequence). The CDR3 totals 14 residues. Trimming stripped 4 bases from V and 2 bases from J, with 11 bases between. CDR3 protein: CASSSPMRNTEAFF. The DNA of the CDR3 is TGTGCCAGCAGTTCCCCTATGAGAAACACTGAAGCTTTCTTT.

V usage is TRBV9 and J usage is TRBJ2-3, with 10 nucleotides matching TRBD1. Germline-derived CDR1 and CDR2 are SGDLS and YYNGEE. V trimming: 3 bases; J trimming: 2 bases; junction bases outside the gene matches: 12. CDR3 length equals 18 residues. CDR3 residues: CASSGTYRGTGVTDTQYF. CDR3 sequence (DNA): TGTGCCAGCAGCGGGACTTACCGGGGGACAGGGGTCACAGATACGCAGTATTTT. Full variable domain (missing parts from reference TRBV9 and TRBJ2-3): DSGVTQTPKHLITATGQRVTLRCSPRSGDLSVYWYQQSLDQGLQFLIQYYNGEERAKGNILERFSAQQFPDLHSELNLSSLELGDSALYFCASSGTYRGTGVTDTQYFGPGTRLTVL.

This clone was found a few times. The chain is built from TRBV5-4 and TRBJ1-1, with D possibly matching TRBD1 (6 bases). The CDR3 runs to 15 residues. Germline lookup yields CDR1 SGHNT and CDR2 YYREEE (reference sequence). V dropped 4 bases and J dropped 0 bases, with 13 bases sitting between them. CDR3 coding DNA: TGTGCCAGCAGCCCGTATTCAGGGGTGAACACTGAAGCTTTCTTT. It yields the protein CASSPYSGVNTEAFF.

This clone has only one observation. The V call is TRBV19, the J call TRBJ1-5; 11 bases map to TRBD1. This CDR3 region has 14 residues. Germline CDR1 is LNHDA and CDR2 is SQIVND (reference sequence). The junction had 4 bases not matched to a gene; V was cut back by 7 bases and J by 5 bases. The CDR3 coding sequence is TGTGCCAGTACCACGGGACAGGGGGATCAGCCCCAGCATTTT. It codes for CASTTGQGDQPQHF.

The chain links TRBV5-1 to TRBJ2-3; no firm D call. This CDR3 region has 14 residues. Germline V lookup: CDR1 SGHRS, CDR2 YFSETQ. Trimming removed 0 bases from V and 6 bases from J, with 11 bases in between. The CDR3 loop reads CASSLVGGFDTQYF. The CDR3 coding sequence is TGCGCCAGCAGCTTGGTCGGTGGTTTTGATACGCAGTATTTT.

The gene calls are TRBV28 and TRBJ2-5; 11 bases agree with TRBD1. V lost 11 bases and J lost 2; bases outside the gene matches: 4. Germline CDR1 MDHEN, CDR2 SYDVKM. The CDR3 covers 13 residues. The CDR3, as DNA: TGTGCCGTGCGGGACAGGGGGCAAGAGACCCAGTACTTC. This sequence encodes CAVRDRGQETQYF.

The J gene is TRBJ2-1, the V gene TRBV11-3, with 10 nucleotides matching TRBD2. Per germline, CDR1 SGHNT and CDR2 YENEEA. V dropped 5 bases and J dropped 7; count of bases not matched to a gene: 8. The length of the CDR3 is 15 residues. The CDR3 here is CASSLDGSGGNEQFF. CDR3 bases: TGTGCCAGCAGCCTCGACGGTAGCGGGGGGAATGAGCAGTTCTTC.

The chain uses TRBV2 and TRBJ2-3, with TRBD1 identical over 9 bases. CDR1 is SNHLY and CDR2 is FYNNEI in the germline V gene. Losses at the gene ends were 5 bases for V and 4 bases for J; bases not matched to a gene: 10. The CDR3 extends over 16 amino acids. In DNA, the CDR3 is TGTGCCAGCAGTTCCTGGTCCGGGACAGGGTCAGATACGCAGTATTTT. It specifies CASSSWSGTGSDTQYF.

This clone was seen only once. The V and J genes are TRBV2 and TRBJ2-7; tentatively, D is TRBD2 (7 bases). Germline CDR1 reads SNHLY; CDR2 reads FYNNEI. Trimming took off 9 bases at V and 2 bases at J, with 17 bases between the two ends. The CDR3 runs 14 residues. The CDR3 region is CARSIGRGPYEQYF. CDR3 nucleotides: TGTGCCAGATCAATAGGGCGGGGGCCCTACGAGCAGTACTTC.

V gene TRBV5-4 combines with J gene TRBJ2-1; perhaps TRBD2 as D (5 bases). Germline CDR1 is SGHNT and CDR2 is YYREEE (reference sequence). Trimming cost V 2 bases and J 10 bases, with 10 bases left between them. CDR3 size: 12 residues. CDR3 residues: CASSLEGREQFF. In DNA, the CDR3 is TGTGCCAGCAGCTTAGAGGGCAGAGAGCAGTTCTTC.

The J gene is TRBJ2-7, the V gene TRBV29-1; TRBD1 agrees at 8 bases. Germline V gene sequence: CDR1 SQVTM, CDR2 ANQGSEA. Trimming took 8 bases from V and 4 from J; bases not matched to a gene: 10. There are 13 residues in the CDR3. Here the CDR3 reads CSKRQGRIYEQYF. The CDR3 DNA reads TGCAGCAAAAGACAGGGGAGGATTTACGAGCAGTACTTC.

The CDR3 region is CASSLGRGYGYTF. Here the CDR3 DNA reads TGTGCCAGCAGTTTAGGCAGGGGCTATGGCTACACCTTC. This chain joins TRBV28 and TRBJ1-2; weak D call: TRBD1 (6 bases). There are 13 residues in the CDR3. Per germline, CDR1 MDHEN and CDR2 SYDVKM. V was clipped by 2 bases and J by 4 bases, with 8 bases between them.

The chain links TRBV7-9 to TRBJ2-2; 10 nucleotides match TRBD2. Germline CDR1 reads SEHNR; CDR2 reads FQNEAQ (reference sequence). V shed 3 bases, J shed 0 bases, and the junction held 4 bases outside the gene matches. This CDR3 spans 17 amino acids. CDR3 sequence reads: CASSFPSGGTNTGELFF. CDR3 DNA sequence: TGTGCCAGCAGCTTCCCTAGCGGGGGTACGAACACCGGGGAGCTGTTTTTT.

The V and J genes are TRBV6-6 and TRBJ1-5, with 9 nucleotides matching TRBD1. Germline V CDR1 and CDR2: MNHNY, SVGAGI (reference sequence). The CDR3 spans 14 residues. V was pared by 1 base and J by 6 bases, with 1 base of the junction left unmatched. CDR3 amino acids: CASSYLQGAQPQHF. CDR3 in DNA: TGTGCCAGCAGTTACTTACAGGGGGCTCAGCCCCAGCATTTT.